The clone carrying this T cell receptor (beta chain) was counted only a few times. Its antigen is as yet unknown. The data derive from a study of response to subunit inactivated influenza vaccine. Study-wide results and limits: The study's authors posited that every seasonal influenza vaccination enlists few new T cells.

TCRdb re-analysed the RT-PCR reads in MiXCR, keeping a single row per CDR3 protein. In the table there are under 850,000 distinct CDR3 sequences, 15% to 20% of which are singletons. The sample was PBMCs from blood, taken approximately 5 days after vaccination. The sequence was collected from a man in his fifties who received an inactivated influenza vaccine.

The CDR3 nucleotides read TGCGCCAGCAGTCGAACAGGGACCAACTACAATGAGCAGTTCTTC. Its translation is CASSRTGTNYNEQFF. The chain has TRBV5-1 and TRBJ2-1, with a weak D call TRBD1 (6 bases). Germline V gives CDR1 SGHRS, CDR2 YFSETQ. Trimming pared 5 bases from V and 3 bases from J, leaving 15 bases between. CDR3 length: 15 residues. The variable domain in full, with the rest retrieved from reference TRBV5-1 and TRBJ2-1, is KAGVTQTPRYLIKTRGQQVTLSCSPISGHRSVSWYQQTPGQGLQFLFEYFSETQRNKGNFPGRFSGRQFSNSRSEMNVSTLELGDSALYLCASSRTGTNYNEQFFGPGTRLTVL.